Included here is one T cell receptor beta chain sequence, with context. Original analysis: Using reference gene primer amplification, nucleated cell counts were estimated. Clones were sequenced by immunoSEQ multiplex PCR, and TCRdb holds only the in-frame ones, with some missing. That table gives V, J and clone size, and the DNA gave D and trimming. The data show about 100,000 clones, about 89% seen once. With 2 bases clipped from V and 8 bases from J, the junction kept 2 bases outside the gene matches. The length of the CDR3 is 15 residues. Germline CDR1 MNHEY, CDR2 SMNVEV (reference sequence). The data stem from a study of blood T cell repertoires in COVID-19.

Sequencing input: peripheral blood. The source of this sequence is a man between 50 and 59 years old with active COVID-19. The chain uses TRBV27 and TRBJ2-1, with 14 nucleotides matching TRBD2. CDR3 protein: CASSLPTSGGDEQFF. The CDR3 bases are TGTGCCAGCAGTTTACCGACTAGCGGGGGGGATGAGCAGTTCTTC.